This T cell receptor (beta chain) originates from a study of CD8+ T cells in alopecia areata. Whole-study context: Donor skin was harvested from approximately 6-12-month-old C3H/HeJ mice with spontaneous alopecia and grafted onto approximately 7-11-week-old female C3H/HeJ recipients. Notes on the study in general: Normal-skin resident alphabeta T cells also appear among scalp sample sequences. Patients displayed less clarity in TCR sharing than mice, a finding possibly related to HLA.

The CDR3 length is 15 residues. Germline CDR1 and CDR2: NSQYPW and LRSPGD (reference sequence). With 1 base removed from V and 2 bases from J, the gap between germline ends came to 10 bases. This clone was picked up a small number of times. As yet, its antigen is unknown. Germline and genes here are mouse. The CDR3 end lies 4 residues beyond the end of the read and is filled in from the germline J gene. cDNA reverse transcribed from extracted RNA served as the sequencing template. Only in-frame clones appear in the TCRdb table, and some are missing; sequencing was by immunoSEQ multiplex PCR. The sample shows 290,000 or so clones, none of them appearing just once. The sorting of pooled cutaneous lymph node cells relied on CD4, CD8alpha, NKG2D, NKG2ACE and other markers.

This chain links TRBV1 with TRBJ2-4; D may be TRBD1 (6 bases). The clonotype was recovered from a C3H/HeJ mouse with alopecia areata. This strain has MHC haplotype H2-k. The sequenced sample was CD4+ T cells sorted from a lymph node. CDR3 in amino acids: CTCSAARGDQNTLYF. The CDR3 DNA, read in part, is TGCACCTGCAGTGCAGCCAGGGGAGATCAAAAC.